The clone carrying this TCR beta chain was detected a few times. The antigen is not known. Whole-study findings and limits: The TCR gene usage of tumor memory CD4+ T cells clustered together with blood and lymph node memory CD4+ cells and with lymph node naive CD4+ cells.

TCRdb re-called the 5' RACE reads through MiXCR, storing one row per CDR3 protein. The data contain about 54,000 distinct CDR3 sequences, more than 15% of them singletons. CDR1 is KGHDR and CDR2 is SFDVKD in the germline V gene. The CDR3 loop spans 15 amino acids. The V end was cut by 3 bases, the J end by 9 bases, with 17 bases between. CD25-based Treg depletion was applied to purified naive CD4+ T cells. This sequence joins TRBV24-1 and TRBJ2-1; TRBD1 might be the D (6 bases). Sequenced input: naive CD4+ T cells sorted from blood. As to subset: naive CD4+ T cells, CD4+CD45RA+CD25-. The receptor's source is a female donor with breast cancer. The CDR3 region has the DNA TGTGCCACCAGTGATCCCTCCTCACAGGGTGGTGAGCAGTTCTTC. Its translation is CATSDPSSQGGEQFF.